One sample yielded the 30 T cell receptor beta chains listed below, sequenced in a study of blood T cells in healthy people across ages. Sample-barcoded 5' priming and a J-beta primer mix drove a second PCR of roughly 7 to 11 cycles. TCRdb re-derived calls from the 5' RACE reads in MiXCR, one entry per CDR3 protein. This repertoire shows more than 1 million distinct CDR3 sequences, more than 35% found once; its top ten account for approximately 20%. Sequencing input: blood. The source of these receptors is a woman between 55 and 75 years old in good health.

This chain uses TRBV5-1 with TRBJ2-7; D is possibly TRBD1 (6 bases). The CDR3 is 14 amino acids. CDR1 SGHRS and CDR2 YFSETQ come from the germline V gene. The V end was cut by 3 bases, the J end by 4 bases, with 14 bases between. CDR3 in DNA: TGCGCCAGCAGCTCCGGGACACCAGGTTACGAGCAGTACTTC. Amino acids: CASSSGTPGYEQYF.

V is TRBV6-1 and J is TRBJ2-1; 9 bases align to TRBD1. CDR3 length: 14 amino acids. V gave up 6 bases and J gave up 13 bases; unmatched junction bases: 13. The germline CDR1 and CDR2 sequences are MNHNS and SASEGT. In nucleotides, the CDR3 is TGTGCCAGCAGGATGGACAGGGGAGCGGAGACCCAGTTCTTC. Protein product: CASRMDRGAETQFF.

The rearrangement joins TRBV12-3 or TRBV12-4 to TRBJ1-5; 7 nucleotides agree with TRBD1. The trim removed 6 bases at V and 1 base at J, leaving 6 bases unmatched. The CDR3 loop spans 15 amino acids. CDR3 amino acids: CASSPGQQSNQPQHF. CDR3 nucleotides: TGTGCCAGCAGCCCGGGACAGCAGAGCAATCAGCCCCAGCATTTT.

This sequence joins TRBV12-3 or TRBV12-4 and TRBJ1-2; 11 nucleotides align to TRBD1. The J segment lost 8 bases and the V segment lost 5 bases, leaving 7 bases of the junction unmatched. The CDR3 sequence is 14 residues long. DNA of the CDR3: TGTGCCAGCAGTCCCGGACAGGGGGCAGGAGGCTACACCTTC. Translated, it gives CASSPGQGAGGYTF.

This rearrangement joins TRBV30 to TRBJ2-7, with TRBD1 as a possible D gene (7 bases). V lost 3 bases, J lost 0 bases, and 15 bases lay in between. This CDR3 is built from 15 residues. In germline, CDR1 is GTSNPN, CDR2 SVGIG (reference sequence). Here the CDR3 reads CAWRPGGGISYEQYF. The DNA of the CDR3 is TGTGCCTGGAGACCAGGGGGAGGAATCTCCTACGAGCAGTACTTC.

This clonotype was observed a handful of times. V usage is TRBV29-1 and J usage is TRBJ2-1, with 11 bases lining up with TRBD2. The CDR3 has 14 residues. Germline lookup yields CDR1 SQVTM and CDR2 ANQGSEA. The junction had 8 bases not matched to a gene; V was cut back by 4 bases and J by 9 bases. For the CDR3, the DNA is TGCAGCGTTGTTCAACTAGCGGGAGTGGGTGAGCAGTTCTTC. Its translation: CSVVQLAGVGEQFF.

The chain carries TRBV20-1 and TRBJ2-3; 11 nucleotides line up with TRBD2. The CDR3 extends over 19 amino acids. Germline lookup yields CDR1 DFQATT and CDR2 SNEGSKA (reference sequence). The J segment lost 2 bases and the V segment lost 4 bases, leaving 17 bases of the junction unmatched. The CDR3 bases are TGCAGTGCTAACACCGGGACTAGCGGAGCCGAACTACTCACAGATACGCAGTATTTT. Its translation is CSANTGTSGAELLTDTQYF.

As to this clonotype: The germline gene is not matched at one end of the junction; a read error may be the cause. The J gene is TRBJ1-2, the V gene TRBV10-3, with 9 bases that match TRBD1. The germline V gene has CDR1 ENHRY and CDR2 SYGVKD. This CDR3 comprises 18 residues. CDR3 bases: TGTGCCATCAATCCGTTACCTTTCCCCGGGACAGGGAACTATGACTACACCTTC. It is translated as CAINPLPFPGTGNYDYTF.

This clonotype was observed a few times. The J gene is TRBJ2-1, the V gene TRBV4-1; D perhaps matches TRBD1 (6 bases). The CDR3 has 14 amino acids. Germline values: CDR1 MGHRA, CDR2 YSYEKL. V was cut by 1 base and J by 9 bases, with 13 bases left in between. The CDR3: CASSQVDRQIEQFF. The CDR3 nucleotides read TGCGCCAGCAGCCAAGTGGACAGACAAATTGAGCAGTTCTTC.

The table lists this clonotype with many counts. The J gene is TRBJ2-7, the V gene TRBV9; 10 bases match TRBD2. Losses at the gene ends were 3 bases for V and 6 bases for J; bases not matched to a gene: 9. Germline CDR1 SGDLS, CDR2 YYNGEE. This CDR3 contains 15 residues. The CDR3: CASSAGGSSGSEQYF. CDR3 in DNA: TGTGCCAGCAGCGCTGGTGGTTCTAGCGGGAGCGAGCAGTACTTC.

The CDR3 here is CASSQGTRGKETQYF. CDR3 nucleotides: TGCGCCAGCAGCCAAGGTACAAGGGGAAAAGAGACCCAGTACTTC. J is TRBJ2-5 and V is TRBV4-1, with D tentatively TRBD1 (5 bases). The ends were cut back, 1 base at V and 3 bases at J, with 12 bases in the middle. This CDR3 has 15 amino acids. Germline loops: CDR1 MGHRA, CDR2 YSYEKL.

J is TRBJ2-1 and V is TRBV20-1; unclear D gene. From germline, CDR1 is DFQATT and CDR2 SNEGSKA (reference sequence). The CDR3 loop spans 13 amino acids. V was trimmed by 6 bases and J by 4 bases, leaving 13 bases between them. DNA of the CDR3: TGCAGTGCAGACGGGTTGGTTTACAATGAGCAGTTCTTC. It encodes CSADGLVYNEQFF.

The J gene is TRBJ2-3, the V gene TRBV5-1; possibly TRBD2 for D (5 bases). CDR1 and CDR2 from the germline V gene are SGHRS and YFSETQ. The ends were cut back, 6 bases at V and 2 bases at J, with 22 bases in the middle. The CDR3 length is 17 residues. The CDR3 loop is CASKIRYGQRHTDTQYF. CDR3 sequence (DNA): TGCGCCAGCAAGATTCGGTACGGCCAGCGGCACACAGATACGCAGTATTTT.

This clonotype has a handful of counts. The chain is built from TRBV7-9 and TRBJ2-2; D unresolved. In germline, CDR1 is SEHNR, CDR2 FQNEAQ (reference sequence). V shed 5 bases and J shed 3 bases, with 10 bases lying between them. This CDR3 has 14 amino acids. CDR3 nucleotides: TGTGCCAGCAGCCCCCCCGGGTACACCGGGGAGCTGTTTTTT. It specifies CASSPPGYTGELFF.

There are a few counts of this clonotype. The chain uses TRBV11-2 and TRBJ2-3; 7 positions match TRBD2. The CDR3 covers 14 residues. Germline values: CDR1 SGHAT, CDR2 FQNNGV. J gave up 5 bases and V 1 base, and 3 bases lay outside the gene matches. The CDR3 loop is CASSLGAGVDTQYF. The CDR3 DNA is TGTGCCAGCAGCTTAGGTGCGGGAGTAGATACGCAGTATTTT.

This rearrangement joins TRBV11-2 to TRBJ2-5, with D unresolved. This CDR3 contains 13 residues. V dropped 5 bases and J dropped 9 bases, with 16 bases sitting between them. Germline V lookup: CDR1 SGHAT, CDR2 FQNNGV. The CDR3 loop is CASSVQPRGAQYF. CDR3 sequence (DNA): TGTGCCAGCAGCGTACAGCCCCGTGGGGCCCAGTACTTC.

This chain joins TRBV2 and TRBJ2-3; 13 bases agree with TRBD2. Trimming took 5 bases from V and 1 from J; bases not matched to a gene: 9. The CDR3 covers 18 residues. CDR1 SNHLY and CDR2 FYNNEI come from the germline V gene. The CDR3, as DNA: TGTGCCAGCAGTTTGGGGACTAGCGGGGCTGGGGGCACAGATACGCAGTATTTT. This translates into CASSLGTSGAGGTDTQYF.

This clonotype was seen a few times. V gene TRBV29-1 combines with J gene TRBJ2-1, with 10 bases matching TRBD2. The CDR3 consists of 14 residues. The junction had 4 bases not matched to a gene; V was cut back by 2 bases and J by 6 bases. Per germline, CDR1 SQVTM and CDR2 ANQGSEA. The CDR3 bases are TGCAGCGTTGAACCCGGACTAGCGGCCAATGAGCAGTTCTTC. This sequence encodes CSVEPGLAANEQFF.

The chain carries TRBV2 and TRBJ2-5, with D hard to call. The CDR3 totals 14 residues. Germline assignment: CDR1 SNHLY and CDR2 FYNNEI. The V gene lost 2 bases and the J gene lost 0 bases, with 7 bases spanning the gap. The CDR3 nucleotides read TGTGCCAGCAGTGAACAGACATACCAAGAGACCCAGTACTTC. Translated, it gives CASSEQTYQETQYF.

This clonotype was detected only once. The genes are TRBV6-1 and TRBJ2-1; D is undetermined. Matching the DNA end better, TRBJ2-7 makes the J call doubtful. Germline lookup yields CDR1 MNHNS and CDR2 SASEGT. The CDR3 spans 13 residues. Here the CDR3 DNA reads TGTGCCAGCAGGGAACCCGGATACAATGAGCAGTACTTC. Translated, it gives CASREPGYNEQYF.

This clonotype appeared a few times. V is TRBV7-9 and J is TRBJ2-7; D gene ambiguous. The CDR3 runs 14 residues. The V and J ends lost 2 bases and 5 bases respectively, with 13 bases between them. Germline V gene data show CDR1 as SEHNR and CDR2 as FQNEAQ (reference sequence). The CDR3 sequence is CASSLTLDTHEQYF. Written as DNA, the CDR3 is TGTGCCAGCAGCTTAACCCTAGATACCCACGAGCAGTACTTC.

There are many counts of this clonotype. The chain links TRBV29-1 to TRBJ2-5, with D possibly being TRBD2 (5 bases). CDR1 is SQVTM and CDR2 is ANQGSEA in the germline V gene. V was clipped by 4 bases and J by 6 bases, with 18 bases between them. There are 14 residues in the CDR3. CDR3 loop: CSVGSDPDWKTQYF. Written as DNA, the CDR3 is TGCAGCGTTGGGAGTGACCCGGACTGGAAGACCCAGTACTTC.

This clonotype was seen a handful of times. This chain joins TRBV12-3 or TRBV12-4 and TRBJ1-1; 8 positions agree with TRBD1. The V and J ends lost 5 bases and 1 base, in that order; junction bases with no gene match: 3. The CDR3 totals 14 residues. In nucleotides, the CDR3 is TGTGCCAGCAGTGCCGGGACAGGGAACACTGAAGCTTTCTTT. Translated: CASSAGTGNTEAFF.

This rearrangement joins TRBV25-1 to TRBJ2-1; 8 bases are shared with TRBD1. The CDR3 extends over 15 amino acids. Trimming took 6 bases from V and 3 from J; bases not matched to a gene: 7. Germline-derived CDR1 and CDR2 are MGHDK and SYGVNS. CDR3: CASRGPGQVYNEQFF. CDR3 in DNA: TGTGCCAGCAGAGGTCCGGGACAGGTCTACAATGAGCAGTTCTTC. The full variable domain, completed using reference TRBV25-1 and TRBJ2-1, is EADIYQTPRYLVIGTGKKITLECSQTMGHDKMYWYQQDPGMELHLIHYSYGVNSTEKGDLSSESTVSRIRTEHFPLTLESARPSHTSQYLCASRGPGQVYNEQFFGPGTRLTVL.

Notes on this clonotype: The junction departs from germline at one end; a sequencing error may be responsible. This chain links TRBV24-1 with TRBJ2-3, with 7 bases matching TRBD1. Per germline, CDR1 KGHDR and CDR2 SFDVKD. This CDR3 is built from 14 residues. The CDR3 loop is CATSDPDRTDTQYF. CDR3 DNA sequence: TGCGCCACCAGTGATCCGGACAGGACAGATACGCAGTATTTT.

This clonotype was detected only a few times. The J gene is TRBJ2-5, the V gene TRBV6-2 or TRBV6-3; TRBD2 matches 10 bases. This CDR3 spans 17 amino acids. Germline loops: CDR1 MNHEY, CDR2 SVGEGT. V shed 4 bases and J 5 bases; nucleotides not matched to a gene: 13. CDR3 in DNA: TGTGCCAGCAGTTTCCTAGCGGGAGTGGGGGGTCAGGAGACCCAGTACTTC. It codes for CASSFLAGVGGQETQYF.

The sample holds one count of this clonotype. A read error may produce the germline difference seen at one junction end. The V gene is TRBV27, the J gene TRBJ2-1; TRBD1 is a possible D gene (6 bases). CDR1 MNHEY and CDR2 SMNVEV come from the germline V gene (reference sequence). The CDR3 sequence is 13 residues long. The chain's CDR3 is CASSLGRDKEQFF. CDR3 nucleotides: TGTGCCAGCAGTTTGGGAAGGGACAAGGAGCAGTTCTTC.

The table lists this clonotype with a few counts. This rearrangement joins TRBV20-1 to TRBJ1-2, with D perhaps TRBD1 (5 bases). Germline CDR1 and CDR2: DFQATT and SNEGSKA (reference sequence). With 5 bases removed from V and 8 bases from J, the gap between germline ends came to 36 bases. The CDR3 is 19 residues long. CDR3 region: CSAWKTRDVEGHFLWGYTF. The CDR3 DNA sequence: TGCAGTGCTTGGAAAACTCGGGACGTGGAGGGGCATTTCCTGTGGGGCTACACCTTC.

This clonotype appeared a few times. The V call is TRBV27, the J call TRBJ1-5; D is perhaps TRBD1 (6 bases). The CDR3 has 14 amino acids. The V gene lost 5 bases and the J gene lost 6 bases, with 14 bases spanning the gap. Germline V gives CDR1 MNHEY, CDR2 SMNVEV (reference sequence). The CDR3 here is CASSRSGAVQPQHF. The CDR3 DNA is TGTGCCAGCAGTCGCTCGGGGGCTGTTCAGCCCCAGCATTTT.

This clonotype was detected a few times. V and J are TRBV11-2 and TRBJ2-7; 7 bases align to TRBD1. The ends lost 2 bases at V and 2 bases at J; junction bases unmatched: 15. CDR1 and CDR2 from the germline V gene are SGHAT and FQNNGV. The CDR3 runs to 18 residues. The CDR3 reads CASSLLGRTGTEPYEQYF. The CDR3 region has the DNA TGTGCCAGCAGCTTATTGGGCCGGACGGGGACAGAACCCTACGAGCAGTACTTC. The full variable domain, in which reference TRBV11-2 and TRBJ2-7 provide the parts outside the CDR3, is EAGVAQSPRYKIIEKRQSVAFWCNPISGHATLYWYQQILGQGPKLLIQFQNNGVVDDSQLPKDRFSAERLKGVDSTLKIQPAKLEDSAVYLCASSLLGRTGTEPYEQYFGPGTRLTVT.